The 18 T cell receptor beta chains given below trace back to one sample, sequenced in a study of identical twins. TCRdb processed the 5' RACE reads anew with MiXCR; each CDR3 protein has one entry. The table has about 240,000 distinct CDR3 sequences, 10% seen once; the top ten hold over 8%. Source material: memory T cells sorted from blood. The receptor set was obtained from a man aged 45-65 years in good health.

The chain couples TRBV9 to TRBJ2-1, with TRBD1 matching over 7 bases. Trimming took 4 bases from V and 4 from J; bases not matched to a gene: 8. The CDR3 has 15 amino acids. CDR1 and CDR2 (germline): SGDLS, YYNGEE. The CDR3 nucleotides are TGTGCCAGCAGCTCTTCCGGGACAGTTTACAATGAGCAGTTCTTC. Its translation: CASSSSGTVYNEQFF.

This clonotype was counted at least ten times. The V and J genes are TRBV18 and TRBJ1-1; possible D gene TRBD1, 5 bases. The CDR3 sequence is 19 residues long. Trimming left V 3 bases short and J 11 bases short, with 34 bases between. Germline CDR1 is KGHSH and CDR2 is LQKENI. Here the CDR3 reads CASSPTSMGGISATSWAFF. The CDR3 region has the DNA TGTGCCAGCTCACCGACCTCCATGGGGGGAATCAGCGCGACTAGCTGGGCTTTCTTT.

This clonotype was counted many times. The V and J genes are TRBV6-1 and TRBJ1-1; 8 nucleotides match TRBD1. The J segment lost 5 bases and the V segment lost 9 bases, leaving 8 bases of the junction unmatched. Germline-derived CDR1 and CDR2 are MNHNS and SASEGT. The CDR3 is made up of 13 amino acids. Written as DNA, the CDR3 is TGTGCCAGTCACGGGACAGGTCGGACTGAAGCTTTCTTT. Translated, it gives CASHGTGRTEAFF.

The table lists this clonotype with many counts. The chain joins TRBV3-1 to TRBJ1-1, with D possibly matching TRBD1 (6 bases). In germline, CDR1 is LGHDT, CDR2 YNNKEL (reference sequence). V dropped 1 base and J dropped 6 bases, with 15 bases sitting between them. The length of the CDR3 is 15 residues. CDR3 region: CASSQGGATFAEAFF. The CDR3 coding sequence is TGTGCCAGCAGCCAAGGGGGGGCTACGTTCGCTGAAGCTTTCTTT.

The chain carries TRBV7-9 and TRBJ2-7; D is ambiguous. This CDR3 is 16 amino acids long. Germline values: CDR1 SEHNR, CDR2 FQNEAQ (reference sequence). The ends were cut back, 5 bases at V and 3 bases at J, with 20 bases in the middle. This CDR3 reads CASSPPHRLGLYEQYF. CDR3 sequence (DNA): TGTGCCAGCAGCCCCCCCCACCGGCTGGGTCTCTACGAGCAGTACTTC.

In this sample, this clonotype turned up a few times. V usage is TRBV28 and J usage is TRBJ1-6; unclear D gene. Per germline, CDR1 MDHEN and CDR2 SYDVKM. The CDR3 is 17 residues long. The V and J ends lost 2 bases and 0 bases respectively, with 11 bases between them. The DNA for the CDR3 is TGTGCCAGCAGTTTAGGTCGAGCCCCCTCCTATAATTCACCCCTCCACTTT. Translating gives CASSLGRAPSYNSPLHF.

V is TRBV6-2 or TRBV6-3 and J is TRBJ1-1; TRBD1 matches at 7 bases. Germline loops: CDR1 MNHEY, CDR2 SVGEGT. The ends lost 7 bases at V and 0 bases at J; junction bases unmatched: 11. This CDR3 comprises 16 residues. The CDR3: CASKPTGTDMNTEAFF. The CDR3 nucleotides are TGTGCCAGCAAACCAACCGGGACAGACATGAACACTGAAGCTTTCTTT.

This clonotype came up many times. The chain employs TRBV20-1 and TRBJ2-3; D is perhaps TRBD1 (6 bases). V lost 5 bases to trimming and J lost 2 bases, with 23 bases between them. Germline V gene data show CDR1 as DFQATT and CDR2 as SNEGSKA (reference sequence). This CDR3 spans 17 amino acids. CDR3 sequence reads: CSAQSVTGSYNTDTQYF. In DNA form, the CDR3 reads TGCAGTGCTCAAAGTGTAACAGGGAGTTATAACACAGATACGCAGTATTTT.

CDR3: CANTPDRGIGNTEAFF. For the CDR3, the DNA is TGTGCCAACACCCCGGACAGGGGAATTGGGAACACTGAAGCTTTCTTT. This chain links TRBV21-1 with TRBJ1-1; the table's D gene call, TRBD1, was not cross checked with the DNA. TRBV21-1 is shown as a pseudogene. CDR3 length: 16 amino acids.

CDR3: CASSYLGQENEKLFF. CDR3 DNA sequence: TGTGCCAGCAGCTATTTGGGACAGGAGAATGAAAAACTGTTTTTT. The chain couples TRBV9 to TRBJ1-4, with TRBD1 identical over 8 bases. This CDR3 region has 15 residues. Germline CDR1 SGDLS, CDR2 YYNGEE. The V segment lost 4 bases and the J segment 5 bases; nucleotides outside the gene matches: 7.

This clonotype occurred a few times. The CDR3 here is CASNREVGQPQHF. As DNA, the CDR3 is TGTGCCAGCAACAGGGAAGTTGGGCAGCCCCAGCATTTT. The chain links TRBV2 to TRBJ1-5; D is perhaps TRBD1 (6 bases). V lost 7 bases and J lost 7, with 14 bases in between. This CDR3 has 13 residues. From germline, CDR1 is SNHLY and CDR2 FYNNEI.

This clonotype was seen repeatedly, ten times or more. The chain is built from TRBV28 and TRBJ1-3; D gene unclear. The CDR3 extends over 16 amino acids. Looked up from germline, CDR1 is MDHEN and CDR2 is SYDVKM. Trimming left V 6 bases short and J 0 bases short, with 15 bases between. The CDR3 is CASSSGGGHSGNTIYF. Here the CDR3 DNA reads TGTGCCAGCAGCTCTGGTGGCGGCCACTCTGGAAACACCATATATTTT. Variable domain in full (rest from reference TRBV28 and TRBJ1-3): DVKVTQSSRYLVKRTGEKVFLECVQDMDHENMFWYRQDPGLGLRLIYFSYDVKMKEKGDIPEGYSVSREKKERFSLILESASTNQTSMYLCASSSGGGHSGNTIYFGEGSWLTVV.

This clonotype was counted between two and nine times. V and J are TRBV13 and TRBJ1-1; unclear D gene. The germline gives CDR1 PRHDT, CDR2 FYEKMQ (reference sequence). The length of the CDR3 is 18 residues. With 1 base removed from V and 3 bases from J, the gap between germline ends came to 21 bases. CDR3 sequence: CASSLDRQRSIEYTEAFF. For the CDR3, the DNA is TGTGCCAGCAGCTTAGATCGGCAGAGGAGTATAGAATACACTGAAGCTTTCTTT.

This clonotype was seen a few times. The V and J genes are TRBV6-5 and TRBJ1-6, with TRBD1 matching over 7 bases. The germline gives CDR1 MNHEY, CDR2 SVGAGI. The CDR3 has 17 amino acids. V was clipped by 0 bases and J by 2 bases; unmatched bases: 4. This chain's CDR3 is CASSYSTGTAYNSPLHF. In DNA form, the CDR3 reads TGTGCCAGCAGTTACTCCACGGGGACAGCCTATAATTCACCCCTCCACTTT.

This clonotype was recorded many times. The chain uses TRBV3-1 and TRBJ1-2; no reliable D call. Germline-derived CDR1 and CDR2 are LGHDT and YNNKEL (reference sequence). Trimming shortened V by 0 bases and J by 2 bases, and 10 bases separated the two germline ends. The CDR3 extends over 15 amino acids. CDR3 sequence reads: CASSQESWRNYGYTF. Written as DNA, the CDR3 is TGTGCCAGCAGCCAAGAGTCATGGAGAAACTATGGCTACACCTTC. The full variable domain, its missing parts supplied by reference TRBV3-1 and TRBJ1-2, is DTAVSQTPKYLVTQMGNDKSIKCEQNLGHDTMYWYKQDSKKFLKIMFSYNNKELIINETVPNRFSPKSPDKAHLNLHINSLELGDSAVYFCASSQESWRNYGYTFGSGTRLTVV.

This clonotype has a count of ten or more. The rearrangement joins TRBV20-1 to TRBJ2-3, with D uncertain. The CDR3 has 13 amino acids. Trimming left V 3 bases short and J 2 bases short, with 9 bases between. CDR1 is DFQATT, CDR2 SNEGSKA, per germline (reference sequence). The DNA of the CDR3 is TGCAGTGCTAGTCCTCAAAACACAGATACGCAGTATTTT. Protein: CSASPQNTDTQYF.

The V call is TRBV7-2, the J call TRBJ1-5; no clear D gene. CDR1 and CDR2 from the germline V gene are SGHTA and FQGNSA. The CDR3 runs to 13 residues. V lost 3 bases, J lost 6 bases, and 9 bases lay in between. The CDR3 DNA reads as TGTGCCAGCAGCTTTTCGGGCCTTCAGCCCCAGCATTTT. Protein: CASSFSGLQPQHF.

The V gene is TRBV7-9, the J gene TRBJ1-5; TRBD1 matches at 7 bases. Germline V lookup: CDR1 SEHNR, CDR2 FQNEAQ (reference sequence). The CDR3 contains 14 residues. After removal of 5 bases from V and 4 bases from J, the junction contained 5 bases not matched to a gene. CDR3: CASSKGAGNQPQHF. In DNA, the CDR3 is TGTGCCAGCAGCAAGGGGGCAGGGAATCAGCCCCAGCATTTT.